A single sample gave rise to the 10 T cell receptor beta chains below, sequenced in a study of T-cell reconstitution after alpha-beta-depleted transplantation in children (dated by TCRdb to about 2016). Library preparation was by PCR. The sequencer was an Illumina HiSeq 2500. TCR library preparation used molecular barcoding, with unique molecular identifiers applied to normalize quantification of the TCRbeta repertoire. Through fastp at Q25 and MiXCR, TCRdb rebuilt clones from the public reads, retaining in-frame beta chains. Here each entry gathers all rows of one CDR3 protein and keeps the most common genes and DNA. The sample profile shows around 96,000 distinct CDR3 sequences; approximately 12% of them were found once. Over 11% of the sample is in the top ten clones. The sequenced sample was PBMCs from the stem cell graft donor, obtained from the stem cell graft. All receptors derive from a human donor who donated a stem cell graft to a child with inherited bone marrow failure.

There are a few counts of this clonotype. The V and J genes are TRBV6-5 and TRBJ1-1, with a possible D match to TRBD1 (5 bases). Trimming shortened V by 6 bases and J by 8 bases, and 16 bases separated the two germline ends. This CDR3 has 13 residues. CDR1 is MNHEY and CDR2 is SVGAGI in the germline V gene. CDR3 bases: TGTGCCAGCAGCATACTTGGGGCAGAGGAAGCTTTCTTT. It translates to CASSILGAEEAFF.

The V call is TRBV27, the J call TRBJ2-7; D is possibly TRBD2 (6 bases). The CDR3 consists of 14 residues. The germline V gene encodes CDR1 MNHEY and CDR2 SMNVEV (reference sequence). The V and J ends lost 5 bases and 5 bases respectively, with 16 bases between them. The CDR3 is CASSTREPGDEQYF. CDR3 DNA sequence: TGTGCCAGCAGTACCCGGGAGCCGGGGGACGAGCAGTACTTC.

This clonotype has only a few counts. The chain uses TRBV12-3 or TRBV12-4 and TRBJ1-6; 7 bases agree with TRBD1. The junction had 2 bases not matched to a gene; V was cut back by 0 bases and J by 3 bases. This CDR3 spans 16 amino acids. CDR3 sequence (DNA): TGTGCCAGCAGTTTAGCCGGGACAGACTATAATTCACCCCTCCACTTT. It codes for CASSLAGTDYNSPLHF.

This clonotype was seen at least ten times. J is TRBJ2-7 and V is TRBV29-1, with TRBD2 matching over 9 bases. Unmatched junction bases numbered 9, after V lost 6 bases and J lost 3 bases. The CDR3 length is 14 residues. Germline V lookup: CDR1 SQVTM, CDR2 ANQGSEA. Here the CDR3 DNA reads TGCAGCGTATTACTAGCGGGTGATGGCTACGAGCAGTACTTC. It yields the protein CSVLLAGDGYEQYF.

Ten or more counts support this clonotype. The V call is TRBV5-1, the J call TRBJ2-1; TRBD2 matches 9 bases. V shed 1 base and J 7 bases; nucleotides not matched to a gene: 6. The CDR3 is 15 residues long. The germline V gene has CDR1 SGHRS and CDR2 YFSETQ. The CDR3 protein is CASSLMAGGPNEQFF. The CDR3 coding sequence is TGCGCCAGCAGCTTGATGGCGGGGGGGCCTAATGAGCAGTTCTTC.

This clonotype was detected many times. CDR3 in amino acids: CASSDSPGRKFF. The CDR3 region has the DNA TGTGCCAGCAGTGACTCCCCCGGACGAAAGTTCTTC. The chain uses TRBV6-4 and TRBJ2-1; no clear D gene. V shed 0 bases and J shed 14 bases, with 11 bases lying between them. The V gene's germline CDR1 is MRHNA and CDR2 SNTAGT. The CDR3 runs to 12 residues.

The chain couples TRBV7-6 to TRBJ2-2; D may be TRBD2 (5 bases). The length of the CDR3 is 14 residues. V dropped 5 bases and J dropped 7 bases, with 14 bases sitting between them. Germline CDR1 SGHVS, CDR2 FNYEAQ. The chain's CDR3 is CASSNLAGIGELFF. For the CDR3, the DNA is TGTGCCAGCAGCAACCTAGCCGGTATCGGGGAGCTGTTTTTT. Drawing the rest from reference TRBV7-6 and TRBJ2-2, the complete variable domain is GAGVSQSPRYKVTKRGQDVALRCDPISGHVSLYWYRQALGQGPEFLTYFNYEAQQDKSGLPNDRFSAERPEGSISTLTIQRTEQRDSAMYRCASSNLAGIGELFFGEGSRLTVL.

CDR3 loop: CASSIGARSRGTEAFF. The CDR3 DNA is TGTGCCAGTAGTATTGGGGCGAGGTCGAGGGGCACTGAAGCTTTCTTT. This sequence joins TRBV19 and TRBJ1-1; maybe TRBD1 (5 bases). In germline, CDR1 is LNHDA, CDR2 SQIVND (reference sequence). Trimming left V 3 bases short and J 4 bases short, with 18 bases between. The CDR3 contains 16 residues. Full variable domain (missing parts from reference TRBV19 and TRBJ1-1): DGGITQSPKYLFRKEGQNVTLSCEQNLNHDAMYWYRQDPGQGLRLIYYSQIVNDFQKGDIAEGYSVSREKKESFPLTVTSAQKNPTAFYLCASSIGARSRGTEAFFGQGTRLTVV.

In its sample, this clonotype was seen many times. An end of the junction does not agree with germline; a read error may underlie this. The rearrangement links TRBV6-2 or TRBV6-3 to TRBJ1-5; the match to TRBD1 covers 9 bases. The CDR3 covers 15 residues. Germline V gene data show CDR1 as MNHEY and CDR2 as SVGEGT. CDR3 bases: TGTCCCAGCAGTCTCGTTACAGGGGGCGCCGGGGCCCAGCATTTT. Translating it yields CPSSLVTGGAGAQHF.

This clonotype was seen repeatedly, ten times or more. The CDR3 here is CASSSQGREGYTF. CDR3 in DNA: TGTGCCAGCAGTTCCCAGGGGAGGGAAGGCTACACCTTC. The chain recombines TRBV12-3 or TRBV12-4 with TRBJ1-2, with D maybe TRBD1 (6 bases). The CDR3 extends over 13 amino acids. V was pared by 4 bases and J by 8 bases, with 14 bases between.